This record looks at one T cell receptor beta chain sequence and its context. The CDR3 covers 16 residues. The V gene lost 2 bases and the J gene lost 0 bases, with 11 bases spanning the gap. The V gene's germline CDR1 is ENHRY and CDR2 SYGVKD. The sample comes from a study of blood T cell repertoires in COVID-19. Sequenced by immunoSEQ multiplex PCR; TCRdb stores in-frame clones only, minus some. The sample shows 130,000 to 150,000 clones, roughly 83% of them seen only once. Material: peripheral blood. The chain is built from TRBV10-3 and TRBJ1-5; D remains ambiguous. The TCR originated in a woman in her sixties or seventies with COVID-19, enrolled during active disease. The DNA of the CDR3 is TGTGCCATCAGTGAGGCTGGCGGTTATAGCAATCAGCCCCAGCATTTT. This translates into CAISEAGGYSNQPQHF.